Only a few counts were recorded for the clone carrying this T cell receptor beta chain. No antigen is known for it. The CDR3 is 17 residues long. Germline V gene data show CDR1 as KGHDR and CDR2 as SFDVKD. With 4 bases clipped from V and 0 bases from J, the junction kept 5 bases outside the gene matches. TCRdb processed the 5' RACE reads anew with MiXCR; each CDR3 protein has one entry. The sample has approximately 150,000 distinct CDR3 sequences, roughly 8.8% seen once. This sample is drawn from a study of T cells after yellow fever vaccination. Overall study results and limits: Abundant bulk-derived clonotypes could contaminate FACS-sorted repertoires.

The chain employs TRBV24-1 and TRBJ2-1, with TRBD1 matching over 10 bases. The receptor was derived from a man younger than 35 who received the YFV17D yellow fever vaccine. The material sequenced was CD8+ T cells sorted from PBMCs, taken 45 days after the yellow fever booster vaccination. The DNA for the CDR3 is TGTGCCACCAGTGACCGGGACAGGGGAACCTCCTACAATGAGCAGTTCTTC. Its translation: CATSDRDRGTSYNEQFF.